This TCR beta chain is drawn from a study of shared clonotypes between healthy human individuals. Study in general: A donor's plate count was three for CD4 naive and three for CD4 memory; CD8 naive had two and CD8 memory one. General study points: A generally larger estimated richness was seen in naive subsets than in memory subsets. A few donors shared around 5% of their naive CD4 clonotypes. Investigators expected sequencing depth to affect clonotype sharing among donors.

Method: immunoSEQ multiplex PCR; TCRdb's copy keeps in-frame clones and lacks some. The sample has roughly 1,000,000 clones, approximately 80% seen once. The CDR3 has 13 residues. Germline V CDR1 and CDR2: MDHEN, SYDVKM. V dropped 7 bases and J dropped 7 bases, with 14 bases sitting between them. Details on this clone: What it binds is not known.

Sample: memory CD4+ T cells from PBMCs. Subset denoted: CD45RA-negative fraction. This receptor was obtained from a man younger than 30 in good health. Some clones in this sample may be carry-over from other donors' samples. The gene calls are TRBV28 and TRBJ2-1; unclear D gene. DNA of the CDR3: TGTGCCAGCAAGAGAGCTAACGGGAATGAGCAGTTCTTC. Translation gives CASKRANGNEQFF.